One sample yielded the 30 T cell receptor beta chains listed below, sequenced in a study of blood T cell repertoires in COVID-19. Measured with immunoSEQ multiplex PCR; TCRdb has only the in-frame clones, and not every one. Altogether hundreds of thousands of clones are present, roughly 85% being singletons, with the ten largest covering less than 6.5%. The sample was peripheral blood. The receptor source for this set is a man in his fifties with COVID-19, enrolled during active disease.

This sequence joins TRBV19 and TRBJ2-1; 8 nucleotides agree with TRBD2. The length of the CDR3 is 16 residues. With 1 base clipped from V and 8 bases from J, the junction kept 10 bases outside the gene matches. The germline gives CDR1 LNHDA, CDR2 SQIVND (reference sequence). CDR3 DNA sequence: TGTGCCAGTAGTATAGGCCGGGGGGGCCCTTCGGATGAGCAGTTCTTC. Encoded protein: CASSIGRGGPSDEQFF.

The chain recombines TRBV11-1 with TRBJ2-7; D gene ambiguous. CDR1 and CDR2 (germline): SGHAT, FQDESV (reference sequence). This CDR3 contains 13 residues. With 2 bases removed from V and 1 base from J, the gap between germline ends came to 6 bases. The CDR3 DNA follows: TGTGCCAGCAGCTTATACGGGTCCTACGAGCAGTACTTC. It translates to CASSLYGSYEQYF.

The chain combines TRBV20-1 with TRBJ1-1; no firm D call. Trimming cost V 3 bases and J 3 bases, with 11 bases left between them. Germline values: CDR1 DFQATT, CDR2 SNEGSKA (reference sequence). The CDR3 is made up of 13 amino acids. The CDR3 bases are TGCAGTGCTAGTCAACCACCGGACACTGAAGCTTTCTTT. Amino acid sequence: CSASQPPDTEAFF.

The V gene is TRBV3-1 (or the pseudogene TRBV3-2), the J gene TRBJ2-1; 9 nucleotides line up with TRBD1. The junction had 5 bases not matched to a gene; V was cut back by 3 bases and J by 8 bases. The CDR3 has 14 amino acids. The germline CDR1 and CDR2 sequences are LGHDT and YNNKEL (reference sequence). The CDR3 DNA reads TGTGCCAGCAGCCATACAGGGGGCGGGGATGAGCAGTTCTTC. Encoded protein: CASSHTGGGDEQFF.

This clone was seen only once. V usage is TRBV7-8 and J usage is TRBJ2-5; 9 bases map to TRBD2. The ends lost 1 base at V and 0 bases at J; junction bases unmatched: 6. From germline, CDR1 is SGHVS and CDR2 FQNEAQ. The CDR3 is 17 amino acids. CDR3 sequence: CASSLDRTSANQETQYF. For the CDR3, the DNA is TGTGCCAGCAGCTTAGACCGGACTAGCGCAAACCAAGAGACCCAGTACTTC.

The chain combines TRBV11-2 with TRBJ2-1; 8 bases are a match to TRBD2. The ends lost 2 bases at V and 9 bases at J; junction bases unmatched: 3. Germline lookup yields CDR1 SGHAT and CDR2 FQNNGV. This CDR3 is 13 amino acids long. The CDR3 nucleotides are TGTGCCAGCAGCTTAAAACGGGGGGGTGAGCAGTTCTTC. Encoded protein: CASSLKRGGEQFF.

For this clone: Its ends do not fully match the called genes, so a read error is possible. The chain uses TRBV20-1 and TRBJ1-5; D call uncertain. Germline assignment: CDR1 DFQATT and CDR2 SNEGSKA (reference sequence). The CDR3 covers 14 residues. The CDR3 protein is CSASSWASTQPQHF. Written as DNA, the CDR3 is TGCAGTGCTAGTAGCTGGGCAAGCACTCAGCCCCAGCATTTT.

This chain joins TRBV5-4 and TRBJ2-3; D gene ambiguous. Germline loops: CDR1 SGHNT, CDR2 YYREEE (reference sequence). Trimming took 5 bases from V and 4 from J, leaving 23 bases between them. The length of the CDR3 is 17 residues. The CDR3 DNA reads TGTGCCAGCAGACGCGCGGCAGTAGGTACGTCGTCAGATACGCAGTATTTT. It translates to CASRRAAVGTSSDTQYF.

V and J are TRBV7-2 and TRBJ1-4; no clear D. This CDR3 region has 13 residues. Germline V gene lookup returns CDR1 SGHTA and CDR2 FQGNSA. V was trimmed by 1 base and J by 7 bases, leaving 7 bases between them. The CDR3 DNA sequence: TGTGCCAGCAGCTTAGGACAAACTGAAAAACTGTTTTTT. Translating gives CASSLGQTEKLFF.

The chain recombines TRBV18 with TRBJ2-2; D ambiguous. V was clipped by 0 bases and J by 0 bases, with 8 bases between them. Germline CDR1 and CDR2: KGHSH and LQKENI. The CDR3 is 16 amino acids. Here the CDR3 reads CASSPPMYSNTGELFF. CDR3 in DNA: TGTGCCAGCTCACCACCTATGTATTCGAACACCGGGGAGCTGTTTTTT.

This clone occurred a few times. The rearrangement joins TRBV3-1 (or the pseudogene TRBV3-2) to TRBJ1-1; D gene uncertain. This CDR3 region has 13 residues. The V end lost 1 base, the J end lost 4 bases, and 7 bases lay between the germline ends. In germline, CDR1 is LGHDT, CDR2 YNNKEL (reference sequence). CDR3 region: CASSQGGVTEAFF. CDR3 in DNA: TGTGCCAGCAGCCAAGGCGGGGTCACTGAAGCTTTCTTT.

The genes are TRBV6-5 and TRBJ1-2, with a weak D call TRBD1 (5 bases). There are 13 residues in the CDR3. With 4 bases removed from V and 4 bases from J, the gap between germline ends came to 10 bases. CDR1 and CDR2 from the germline V gene are MNHEY and SVGAGI. The CDR3: CASSSDRTYGYTF. The CDR3 DNA is TGTGCCAGCAGTTCCGACAGAACCTATGGCTACACCTTC.

V usage is TRBV4-3 and J usage is TRBJ1-1; D gene ambiguous. Trimming took 1 base from V and 1 from J, leaving 4 bases between them. CDR3 length equals 13 residues. Germline V gene data show CDR1 as LGHNA and CDR2 as YSLEER. As DNA, the CDR3 is TGCGCCAGCAGCCAAGGCAGGAACACTGAAGCTTTCTTT. This sequence encodes CASSQGRNTEAFF.

The rearrangement joins TRBV7-2 to TRBJ2-7; 13 bases are shared with TRBD2. CDR3 length equals 15 residues. V was clipped by 5 bases and J by 4 bases; unmatched bases: 5. Germline V gene sequence: CDR1 SGHTA, CDR2 FQGNSA. The CDR3 loop is CASSTSGGALYEQYF. The DNA of the CDR3 is TGTGCCAGCAGCACTAGCGGGGGGGCCTTATACGAGCAGTACTTC. Together with reference TRBV7-2 and TRBJ2-7, the CDR3 gives the full variable domain: GAGVSQSPSNKVTEKGKDVELRCDPISGHTALYWYRQSLGQGLEFLIYFQGNSAPDKSGLPSDRFSAERTGGSVSTLTIQRTQQEDSAVYLCASSTSGGALYEQYFGPGTRLTVT.

The V gene is TRBV20-1, the J gene TRBJ2-5; 7 nucleotides agree with TRBD2. Looked up from germline, CDR1 is DFQATT and CDR2 is SNEGSKA (reference sequence). The CDR3 is 14 residues long. The V and J ends lost 6 bases and 4 bases, in that order; junction bases with no gene match: 11. DNA of the CDR3: TGCAGTGCCAGTCCAGCGGGGTTGGCAGAGACCCAGTACTTC. Residues: CSASPAGLAETQYF.

V is TRBV7-8 and J is TRBJ1-2; 8 bases match TRBD1. J was trimmed by 2 bases and V by 5 bases; bases with no gene match: 7. This CDR3 is built from 15 residues. Germline CDR1 is SGHVS and CDR2 is FQNEAQ. This CDR3 reads CASSPNRGANYGYTF. Written as DNA, the CDR3 is TGTGCCAGCAGCCCTAACAGGGGGGCAAACTATGGCTACACCTTC.

V usage is TRBV5-6 and J usage is TRBJ2-3, with a possible D match to TRBD1 (5 bases). Looked up from germline, CDR1 is SGHDT and CDR2 is YYEEEE. CDR3 length equals 14 residues. The germline V and J ends were trimmed by 2 bases and 4 bases, with 11 bases remaining between them. The CDR3 coding sequence is TGTGCCAGCAGCTTCAGGGTTAAAGCAGATACGCAGTATTTT. It yields the protein CASSFRVKADTQYF.

The chain combines TRBV30 with TRBJ1-6; TRBD1 matches at 9 bases. Germline V CDR1 and CDR2: GTSNPN, SVGIG (reference sequence). V dropped 2 bases and J dropped 10; count of bases not matched to a gene: 9. The CDR3 has 15 amino acids. The CDR3 reads CAWSTRGQGRSPLHF. CDR3 coding DNA: TGTGCCTGGAGTACCAGGGGACAGGGTCGCTCACCCCTCCACTTT.

The chain uses TRBV13 and TRBJ2-3; 9 nucleotides align to TRBD1. Trimming removed 4 bases from V and 1 base from J; junction bases left unmatched: 3. The germline V gene encodes CDR1 PRHDT and CDR2 FYEKMQ (reference sequence). CDR3 length: 15 residues. The CDR3 sequence: CASSSRTGGTDTQYF. CDR3 DNA sequence: TGTGCCAGCAGCTCCAGGACAGGGGGCACAGATACGCAGTATTTT.

The rearrangement joins TRBV6-5 to TRBJ2-1; TRBD2 aligns across 13 bases. Trimming took 9 bases from V and 8 from J; bases not matched to a gene: 7. The CDR3 has 14 amino acids. Looked up from germline, CDR1 is MNHEY and CDR2 is SVGAGI. The CDR3 is CASDTSGGVDEQFF. CDR3 DNA: TGTGCCAGTGATACTAGCGGGGGGGTGGATGAGCAGTTCTTC.

V usage is TRBV6-5 and J usage is TRBJ1-1, with 7 bases fitting TRBD1. V shed 4 bases, J shed 4 bases, and the junction held 9 bases outside the gene matches. This CDR3 contains 15 residues. In germline, CDR1 is MNHEY, CDR2 SVGAGI. CDR3 protein: CASSLDRPVPTEAFF. CDR3 DNA sequence: TGTGCCAGCAGTTTGGACAGGCCGGTCCCCACTGAAGCTTTCTTT.

The gene calls are TRBV7-8 and TRBJ1-5; D is ambiguous. Trimming pared 3 bases from V and 4 bases from J, leaving 4 bases between. The CDR3 length is 12 residues. Germline loops: CDR1 SGHVS, CDR2 FQNEAQ. The CDR3 region is CASSFPNQPQHF. The DNA for the CDR3 is TGTGCCAGCAGCTTCCCGAATCAGCCCCAGCATTTT.

The chain's CDR3 is CASSSHRESNQPQHF. The DNA for the CDR3 is TGTGCCAGTAGTTCGCACCGGGAGAGCAATCAGCCCCAGCATTTT. The chain combines TRBV19 with TRBJ1-5; no clear D gene. Trimming left V 5 bases short and J 1 base short, with 12 bases between. Germline lookup yields CDR1 LNHDA and CDR2 SQIVND (reference sequence). CDR3 length equals 15 residues. Filled out from reference TRBV19 and TRBJ1-5, the complete variable domain reads DGGITQSPKYLFRKEGQNVTLSCEQNLNHDAMYWYRQDPGQGLRLIYYSQIVNDFQKGDIAEGYSVSREKKESFPLTVTSAQKNPTAFYLCASSSHRESNQPQHFGDGTRLSIL.

The chain has TRBV18 and TRBJ2-2; D unresolved. V lost 5 bases and J lost 0, with 13 bases in between. The CDR3 totals 16 residues. CDR1 and CDR2 from the germline V gene are KGHSH and LQKENI. In DNA form, the CDR3 reads TGTGCCAGCTCAGCTCTCGGTTCTACGAACACCGGGGAGCTGTTTTTT. Protein sequence: CASSALGSTNTGELFF.

This chain joins TRBV5-5 and TRBJ1-6, with 7 bases lining up with TRBD1. Per the germline V gene, CDR1 is SGHKS and CDR2 is YYEKEE (reference sequence). After removal of 3 bases from V and 8 bases from J, the junction contained 5 bases not matched to a gene. The CDR3 has 14 residues. CDR3 bases: TGTGCCAGCAGCTGGGGACAGACAGATTCACCCCTCCACTTT. This translates into CASSWGQTDSPLHF.

The chain employs TRBV12-3 or TRBV12-4 and TRBJ1-2; D remains unclear. CDR3 length equals 12 residues. With 2 bases removed from V and 7 bases from J, the gap between germline ends came to 8 bases. CDR3 protein: CASSLPGSGYTF. DNA for the CDR3: TGTGCCAGCAGTTTACCCGGGTCTGGCTACACCTTC.

The chain recombines TRBV5-4 with TRBJ1-3; D unresolved. Germline CDR1 reads SGHNT; CDR2 reads YYREEE (reference sequence). The V gene lost 0 bases and the J gene lost 2 bases, with 6 bases spanning the gap. This CDR3 contains 14 residues. CDR3 DNA: TGTGCCAGCAGCTTGGCCGGGGCTGGAAACACCATATATTTT. This translates into CASSLAGAGNTIYF.

The gene calls are TRBV5-1 and TRBJ2-3, with 7 bases fitting TRBD1. The trim removed 0 bases at V and 2 bases at J, leaving 6 bases unmatched. Germline CDR1 and CDR2: SGHRS and YFSETQ. The CDR3 is made up of 16 amino acids. In DNA, the CDR3 is TGCGCCAGCAGCTTGGTGGGACAGCCTTCCACAGATACGCAGTATTTT. It translates to CASSLVGQPSTDTQYF.

The V gene is TRBV5-1, the J gene TRBJ2-2; possibly TRBD2 for D (5 bases). Per germline, CDR1 SGHRS and CDR2 YFSETQ. This CDR3 comprises 13 residues. V was cut by 9 bases and J by 6 bases, with 15 bases left in between. The CDR3 DNA sequence: TGCGCCACCAACCCCGCGGGTCCCGGGGAGCTGTTTTTT. Translation: CATNPAGPGELFF.

V is TRBV30 and J is TRBJ1-4; no clear D gene. Germline V gene lookup returns CDR1 GTSNPN and CDR2 SVGIG (reference sequence). Trimming removed 0 bases from V and 6 bases from J, with 8 bases in between. The CDR3 contains 13 residues. The CDR3 DNA reads TGTGCCTGGAGTGTACTGCAGGATGAAAAACTGTTTTTT. Translating gives CAWSVLQDEKLFF.